A single sample is the source of the 24 T cell receptor beta chains below, sequenced in a study of T cell responses to AZD1222 COVID-19 vaccine. The table came from immunoSEQ multiplex PCR; TCRdb's copy has only in-frame clones and leaves some out. The table includes roughly 150,000 clones, roughly nine tenths detected once. Here the sequenced sample was peripheral blood, taken 28 days after the second AZD1222 dose. Receptors originate from an adult who received the AZD1222 COVID-19 vaccine.

This chain joins TRBV4-3 and TRBJ2-1, with D hard to call. V was trimmed by 0 bases and J by 7 bases, leaving 22 bases between them. The CDR3 totals 18 residues. The germline CDR1 and CDR2 sequences are LGHNA and YSLEER. CDR3 in DNA: TGCGCCAGCAGCCAAGATCTTCCCTATGACTGGGTAAGAAATGAGCAGTTCTTC. Amino acids: CASSQDLPYDWVRNEQFF.

The chain has TRBV19 and TRBJ1-1; TRBD1 matches at 9 bases. CDR3 length: 14 residues. Germline assignment: CDR1 LNHDA and CDR2 SQIVND (reference sequence). The J segment lost 5 bases and the V segment lost 3 bases, leaving 4 bases of the junction unmatched. The CDR3 coding sequence is TGTGCCAGTAGTATCTACAGGGGGCGAACTGAAGCTTTCTTT. Its protein is CASSIYRGRTEAFF.

J is TRBJ2-5 and V is TRBV28, with 10 bases matching TRBD1. V shed 10 bases and J 5 bases; nucleotides not matched to a gene: 13. CDR3 length equals 15 residues. Looked up from germline, CDR1 is MDHEN and CDR2 is SYDVKM. The CDR3 region has the DNA TGTGCCATCAGAGATCCCGGGACAGGGGTCGAGACCCAGTACTTC. Protein product: CAIRDPGTGVETQYF.

V is TRBV7-9 and J is TRBJ2-7; TRBD2 is a possible D gene (6 bases). The CDR3 contains 14 residues. Per the germline V gene, CDR1 is SEHNR and CDR2 is FQNEAQ (reference sequence). The V end was cut by 3 bases, the J end by 7 bases, with 16 bases between. The CDR3 region is CASSFDGGSEEQYF. The DNA of the CDR3 is TGTGCCAGCAGCTTCGACGGGGGATCAGAAGAGCAGTACTTC.

This clone was seen a single time. The rearrangement joins TRBV4-3 to TRBJ1-5, with TRBD1 matching 10 bases. The CDR3 totals 16 residues. Germline assignment: CDR1 LGHNA and CDR2 YSLEER. V lost 0 bases to trimming and J lost 4 bases; unmatched junction nucleotides: 3. The CDR3 bases are TGCGCCAGCAGCCAAGACCAGGGACAGGGGAATCAGCCCCAGCATTTT. Its protein is CASSQDQGQGNQPQHF.

This clone was seen just once. This chain uses TRBV4-2 with TRBJ1-1; 12 bases map to TRBD1. In germline, CDR1 is LGHNA, CDR2 YNFKEQ. This CDR3 comprises 16 residues. V lost 5 bases to trimming and J lost 1 base; unmatched junction nucleotides: 5. CDR3 DNA sequence: TGTGCCAGCAGCTTAGGGACAGGGGGCAGGAACACTGAAGCTTTCTTT. Translated, it gives CASSLGTGGRNTEAFF.

This chain connects TRBV6-4 to TRBJ2-3, with D maybe TRBD2 (6 bases). The CDR3 extends over 19 amino acids. Germline V gives CDR1 MRHNA, CDR2 SNTAGT. Trimming pared 4 bases from V and 0 bases from J, leaving 23 bases between. The CDR3 sequence is CASSGSRGLWRTSTDTQYF. CDR3 DNA: TGTGCCAGCAGTGGTTCCCGGGGGTTATGGCGGACTAGCACAGATACGCAGTATTTT.

This chain joins TRBV10-1 and TRBJ2-5; either TRBD1 or TRBD2 may fit D (5 bases each). The CDR3 spans 11 residues. The V gene lost 4 bases and the J gene lost 12 bases, with 12 bases spanning the gap. Per the germline V gene, CDR1 is WNHNN and CDR2 is SYGVQD (reference sequence). The DNA for the CDR3 is TGCGCCAGCAGTGCCCGGGACCGCGAGTACTTC. It codes for CASSARDREYF.

This chain uses TRBV19 with TRBJ2-1; D is unresolved. This CDR3 region has 10 residues. The germline gives CDR1 LNHDA, CDR2 SQIVND (reference sequence). Trimming removed 3 bases from V and 12 bases from J, with 6 bases in between. The DNA of the CDR3 is TGTGCCAGTAGTATCTACGGGCAGTTCTTC. Amino acid sequence: CASSIYGQFF.

This sequence joins TRBV25-1 and TRBJ1-2; D possibly corresponds to TRBD1 (5 bases). V was clipped by 2 bases and J by 0 bases, with 10 bases between them. Germline V CDR1 and CDR2: MGHDK, SYGVNS. The CDR3 sequence is 15 residues long. CDR3 protein: CASSERGIPNYGYTF. The CDR3 DNA reads TGTGCCAGCAGTGAAAGGGGAATACCTAACTATGGCTACACCTTC.

Written as DNA, the CDR3 is TGTGCCACCGGGGTGGTGGGCTCCTACGAGCAGTACTTC. It yields the protein CATGVVGSYEQYF. This chain connects TRBV12-3 or TRBV12-4 to TRBJ2-7; D perhaps matches TRBD2 (5 bases). The CDR3 spans 13 residues. V lost 10 bases, J lost 0 bases, and 13 bases lay in between.

Of note for this clone: The junction shows a germline mismatch at one end, possibly a read error. This chain's CDR3 is CASSAEDRSGELFF. The CDR3 nucleotides read TGTGCTAGCAGCGCCGAGGATAGGTCCGGGGAGCTGTTTTTT. The chain carries TRBV7-7 and TRBJ2-2; no reliable D call. Germline V gene lookup returns CDR1 SSHAT and CDR2 FNYEAQ (reference sequence). The CDR3 runs to 14 residues.

The V call is TRBV5-1, the J call TRBJ2-1; D possibly corresponds to TRBD1 (5 bases). V dropped 8 bases and J dropped 1 base, with 16 bases sitting between them. Germline-derived CDR1 and CDR2 are SGHRS and YFSETQ. The CDR3 is 15 amino acids. CDR3 coding DNA: TGCGCCAGTATACAGGTCCTGGGATCCTACAATGAGCAGTTCTTC. This sequence encodes CASIQVLGSYNEQFF.

J is TRBJ2-7 and V is TRBV6-5; TRBD2 matches at 7 bases. V shed 6 bases and J 2 bases; nucleotides not matched to a gene: 7. The CDR3 is 14 amino acids. CDR1 and CDR2 (germline): MNHEY, SVGAGI. Written as DNA, the CDR3 is TGTGCCAGCAGCCCGGGAGGCCGAGCCTACGAGCAGTACTTC. Translation: CASSPGGRAYEQYF.

The J gene is TRBJ2-7, the V gene TRBV2; 9 bases agree with TRBD2. Per the germline V gene, CDR1 is SNHLY and CDR2 is FYNNEI. This CDR3 has 15 amino acids. V shed 3 bases, J shed 1 base, and the junction held 4 bases outside the gene matches. The CDR3: CASSDASGVSYEQYF. The CDR3 DNA follows: TGTGCCAGCAGTGACGCTAGCGGGGTATCCTACGAGCAGTACTTC. Full variable domain (missing parts from reference TRBV2 and TRBJ2-7): EPEVTQTPSHQVTQMGQEVILRCVPISNHLYFYWYRQILGQKVEFLVSFYNNEISEKSEIFDDQFSVERPDGSNFTLKIRSTKLEDSAMYFCASSDASGVSYEQYFGPGTRLTVT.

V gene TRBV15 combines with J gene TRBJ2-3; the match to TRBD2 covers 9 bases. The CDR3 has 17 residues. Germline trimming cut 2 bases from V and 0 bases from J; bases unmatched to any gene: 6. The germline V gene encodes CDR1 LNHNV and CDR2 YYDKDF (reference sequence). The CDR3 bases are TGTGCCACCAGCAGATCCTTGACTAGCGGAAGCACAGATACGCAGTATTTT. It specifies CATSRSLTSGSTDTQYF.

This clone was found a few times. CDR3 in amino acids: CASSLAGGGTDTQYF. CDR3 nucleotides: TGTGCCAGCAGTTTGGCAGGGGGAGGCACAGATACGCAGTATTTT. V gene TRBV6-2 or TRBV6-3 combines with J gene TRBJ2-3, with TRBD1 matching over 7 bases. The CDR3 length is 15 residues. The trim removed 4 bases at V and 1 base at J, leaving 5 bases unmatched. Germline V gene sequence: CDR1 MNHEY, CDR2 SVGEGT.

The chain recombines TRBV28 with TRBJ1-4; 8 bases map to TRBD1. In germline, CDR1 is MDHEN, CDR2 SYDVKM. Trimming took 8 bases from V and 4 from J; bases not matched to a gene: 9. CDR3 length equals 15 residues. The CDR3 DNA sequence: TGTGCCAGCGCACCCCACGGACAGGGTAATGAAAAACTGTTTTTT. It specifies CASAPHGQGNEKLFF.

This clone was counted once. The V gene is TRBV3-1 (or the pseudogene TRBV3-2), the J gene TRBJ1-2; D gene uncertain. The CDR3 runs to 14 residues. V was clipped by 3 bases and J by 6 bases, with 14 bases between them. Germline V gene sequence: CDR1 LGHDT, CDR2 YNNKEL (reference sequence). This chain's CDR3 is CASSQFNPGDGYTF. The CDR3 region has the DNA TGTGCCAGCAGCCAGTTTAACCCGGGAGATGGCTACACCTTC.

This sequence joins TRBV5-5 and TRBJ2-2, with D possibly matching TRBD2 (5 bases). The V gene's germline CDR1 is SGHKS and CDR2 YYEKEE (reference sequence). The V end lost 4 bases, the J end lost 2 bases, and 15 bases lay between the germline ends. There are 16 residues in the CDR3. The CDR3 spells CASSVAGTANTGELFF. Here the CDR3 DNA reads TGTGCCAGCAGCGTGGCGGGTACAGCTAACACCGGGGAGCTGTTTTTT.

The rearrangement links TRBV6-1 to TRBJ1-1, with a possible D match to TRBD1 (5 bases). V shed 2 bases and J shed 1 base, with 11 bases lying between them. This CDR3 contains 15 residues. The germline CDR1 and CDR2 sequences are MNHNS and SASEGT. In DNA form, the CDR3 reads TGTGCCAGCAGTGAATTTCAGGGATCGAACACTGAAGCTTTCTTT. Protein product: CASSEFQGSNTEAFF.

The CDR3 DNA reads TGTGCCAGCAGCGTAGGCCCCTATGGCTACACCTTC. This translates into CASSVGPYGYTF. This chain connects TRBV9 to TRBJ1-2; D is unclear. Germline V CDR1 and CDR2: SGDLS, YYNGEE. Between the trimmed V and J ends, which lost 0 bases and 4 bases, there was a span of 4 bases. The length of the CDR3 is 12 residues.

V usage is TRBV5-1 and J usage is TRBJ1-1, with D possibly TRBD1 on 5 matching bases. In germline, CDR1 is SGHRS, CDR2 YFSETQ. V dropped 0 bases and J dropped 5 bases, with 11 bases sitting between them. This CDR3 region has 14 residues. CDR3 residues: CASSLAGGLTEAFF. The CDR3 DNA reads TGCGCCAGCAGCTTGGCTGGGGGGTTGACTGAAGCTTTCTTT.

In this sample, this clone turned up once. V is TRBV19 and J is TRBJ2-7, with 7 bases fitting TRBD1. The CDR3 extends over 14 amino acids. V shed 2 bases and J 7 bases; nucleotides not matched to a gene: 8. CDR1 LNHDA and CDR2 SQIVND come from the germline V gene (reference sequence). The CDR3 sequence is CASSIIPRQGEQYF. As DNA, the CDR3 is TGTGCCAGTAGTATAATCCCTAGACAGGGAGAGCAGTACTTC.